These T cell receptor beta chains were read from a single sample in a study of blood T cell repertoires in COVID-19. This table comes from immunoSEQ multiplex PCR, and its TCRdb copy is limited to in-frame clones, with some not included. Of approximately 230,000 clones in the sample, just over 85% were seen once. Sequencing was done on a sample of PBMCs or T cells enriched from blood (not recorded which). Receptors originate from a man between 18 and 35 years old who had recovered from COVID-19. Both conserved end residues are part of each CDR3. D genes are given only for firm matches. The listing skips clone size in some rows; elsewhere it reads once, few, many or a size class.

13	TRBJ1-5	-	TRBD1	TRBV28	TGTGCCAGCGGCCCGACAGGGAGGCAGCCCCAGCATTTT	CASGPTGRQPQHF
17	TRBJ1-6	once	-	TRBV7-6	TGTGCCAGCAGCCCCCTAACAGGGCCTAATTATAATTCACCCCTCCACTTT	CASSPLTGPNYNSPLHF
14	TRBJ1-3	few	-	TRBV28	TGTGCCAGCGAGAACAGTCTCTCTGGAAACACCATATATTTT	CASENSLSGNTIYF
14	TRBJ2-3	once	TRBD1	TRBV6-5	TGTGCCAGCAGTTATGCAGGGGGTGCAGATACGCAGTATTTT	CASSYAGGADTQYF
14	TRBJ2-1	-	TRBD2	TRBV29-1	TGCAGCGCCATACTAGCGGGAGGGTATAATGAGCAGTTCTTC	CSAILAGGYNEQFF
17	TRBJ2-1	-	TRBD2	TRBV3-1/TRBV3-2	TGTGCCAGCAGCCTACCAGGACTAGCGGGAGGGCCAGGTGAGCAGTTCTTC	CASSLPGLAGGPGEQFF
16	TRBJ1-2	few	-	TRBV7-2	TGTGCCAGCAGCACCAACTGGGCGGGGGGCGGCTATGGCTACACCTTC	CASSTNWAGGGYGYTF
13	TRBJ1-2	-	-	TRBV19	TGTGCCAGTAGTATTTCGGGTACCTATGGCTACACCTTC	CASSISGTYGYTF
14	TRBJ1-1	once	-	TRBV5-5	TGTGCCAGCAGCTTGGCAGGGAAGGCCACTGAAGCTTTCTTT	CASSLAGKATEAFF
13	TRBJ2-7	-	TRBD1	TRBV19	TGTGCCAGTAGTTCGGGACAGGGATGGGAGCAGTACTTC	CASSSGQGWEQYF
14	TRBJ1-2	-	TRBD1	TRBV19	TGTGCCAGTAGTAAGGACAGGGGGCTGAATGGCTACACCTTC	CASSKDRGLNGYTF
15	TRBJ2-7	-	TRBD2	TRBV7-2	TGTGCCAGCAGCTTAGGTAGCGGGGGGAGTTACGAGCAGTACTTC	CASSLGSGGSYEQYF
13	TRBJ1-3	-	-	TRBV5-6	TGTGCCAGCAGCTTCAGCTCTGGAAACACCATATATTTT	CASSFSSGNTIYF
17	TRBJ2-1	-	TRBD1	TRBV4-2	TGTGCCAGCAGCCTAAGGGGGCTAAGCGAAGCCTACAATGAGCAGTTCTTC	CASSLRGLSEAYNEQFF
14	TRBJ2-7	-	-	TRBV7-8	TGTGCCAGCAGCTTATCCCGAGGGCCGGGCGAGCAGTACTTC	CASSLSRGPGEQYF
16	TRBJ2-7	-	TRBD1	TRBV5-6	TGTGCCAGCAGCTTCATGGGATTGGACAGGGTGCACGAGCAGTACTTC	CASSFMGLDRVHEQYF
14	TRBJ2-7	-	TRBD2	TRBV4-1	TGCGCCAGCAGCCAATCCGGGACTAACTACGAGCAGTACTTC	CASSQSGTNYEQYF
15	TRBJ2-7	once	-	TRBV27	TGTGCCAGCAGTCCCATTGACAGTTTCTCCTACGAGCAGTACTTC	CASSPIDSFSYEQYF
14	TRBJ2-3	-	TRBD2	TRBV30	TGTGCCTGGAAACGTAAGCGGGAGACAGATACGCAGTATTTT	CAWKRKRETDTQYF
15	TRBJ2-1	once	TRBD2	TRBV5-1	TGCGCCAGCAGCTTGAGGGTAGCGGGGGCCAATGAGCAGTTCTTC	CASSLRVAGANEQFF
16	TRBJ2-7	-	-	TRBV5-1	TGCGCCAGCAGCGAGACGATCAGGGGTCGGTGGGACGAGCAGTACTTC	CASSETIRGRWDEQYF
15	TRBJ2-2	-	TRBD1	TRBV5-1	TGCGCCAGCAGCTCCGGGACAGGGGAAACCGGGGAGCTGTTTTTT	CASSSGTGETGELFF
12	TRBJ1-2	-	-	TRBV25-1	TGTGCCAGCAGTAGAGGTTCCTATGGCTACACCTTC	CASSRGSYGYTF
14	TRBJ2-2	many	TRBD1	TRBV28	TGTGCCAGCAAAGGACAGGGGGCGACCGGGGAGCTGTTTTTT	CASKGQGATGELFF
15	TRBJ1-3	-	TRBD1	TRBV19	TGTGCCAGCGACAGGGGTCTTCGGTCTGGAAACACCATATATTTT	CASDRGLRSGNTIYF
15	TRBJ2-3	-	TRBD2	TRBV19	TGTGCCAGTAGTATCGGGACTAGCGGCACAGATACGCAGTATTTT	CASSIGTSGTDTQYF
13	TRBJ2-2	-	TRBD1	TRBV15	TGTGCCACCAGCCTACAGGGGTCCGGGGAGCTGTTTTTT	CATSLQGSGELFF
14	TRBJ2-1	many	-	TRBV2	TGTGCCAGCAGTGAGCTTAGCTCCTACAATGAGCAGTTCTTC	CASSELSSYNEQFF
14	TRBJ2-7	-	-	TRBV5-4	TGTGCCAGCAGCTTGCGGTACGGAGCCTACGAGCAGTACTTC	CASSLRYGAYEQYF
18	TRBJ1-1	-	TRBD1	TRBV11-3	TGTGCCAGCAGCTTAGAGCAAACCGGGACAGGGATGCTCACTGAAGCTTTCTTT	CASSLEQTGTGMLTEAFF
15	TRBJ2-7	-	-	TRBV11-2	TGTGCCAGCGGATCCGGAGAATCCCTCTCCTACGAGCAGTACTTC	CASGSGESLSYEQYF
18	TRBJ2-1	-	TRBD2	TRBV15	TGTGCCACCAACGGACTAGCGGGAGGGCCGATCCTCCACAATGAGCAGTTCTTC	CATNGLAGGPILHNEQFF
14	TRBJ1-1	-	TRBD1	TRBV10-3	TGTGCCATCAGTGTGGGTCCCCAGGGGGCTGAGGCTTTCTTT	CAISVGPQGAEAFF
13	TRBJ1-1	-	-	TRBV30	TGTGCCTGGGCTGTGACAGAGAACACTGAAGCTTTCTTT	CAWAVTENTEAFF